The next 28 T cell receptor beta chains were all read from a single sample in a study of T-cell reconstitution after alpha-beta-depleted transplantation in children. Library preparation (for TCRbeta) was performed with unique molecular identifiers. TCRdb used MiXCR to reprocess the PCR reads, holding one entry per CDR3 protein. The sample consists of roughly 300,000 distinct CDR3 sequences, 11% of them appearing once. Sequenced here: peripheral blood, sampled 180 days after TCRalphabeta/CD19-depleted stem cell transplant. Source of these receptors: a male patient aged 2-15 years who had a stem cell transplant for chronic granulomatous disease, so the T cells may come from the graft donor.

A note on this clonotype: A read error may be the cause here, since a much bigger clone is one base away. V and J are TRBV3-1 and TRBJ2-5; 12 bases line up with TRBD1. V dropped 6 bases and J dropped 5; count of bases not matched to a gene: 10. Germline loops: CDR1 LGHDT, CDR2 YNNKEL (reference sequence). This CDR3 has 16 residues. The CDR3 bases are TGTGCCAGCAGTCGGGTGGGACAGGGGGCGCGGGAGACCCAGTACTTC. This codes for CASSRVGQGARETQYF.

This clonotype occurred many times. This rearrangement joins TRBV20-1 to TRBJ2-7, with TRBD2 identical over 7 bases. Trimming removed 3 bases from V and 3 bases from J; junction bases left unmatched: 5. Germline V gene lookup returns CDR1 DFQATT and CDR2 SNEGSKA (reference sequence). This CDR3 is built from 13 residues. For the CDR3, the DNA is TGCAGTGCTAGCGCGGGAGCGAGCTACGAGCAGTACTTC. Amino acid sequence: CSASAGASYEQYF.

This clonotype was seen repeatedly, ten times or more. V gene TRBV12-3 or TRBV12-4 combines with J gene TRBJ2-7; D unclear. The CDR3 is made up of 14 amino acids. V lost 0 bases and J 2 bases, leaving 8 bases between the germline ends. The CDR3 loop is CASSLALKAYEQYF. The CDR3, as DNA: TGTGCCAGCAGTTTAGCCCTAAAAGCCTACGAGCAGTACTTC.

This clonotype was counted ten times or more. The rearrangement links TRBV5-5 to TRBJ2-7; D gene uncertain. Germline lookup yields CDR1 SGHKS and CDR2 YYEKEE (reference sequence). This CDR3 contains 12 residues. Trimming removed 3 bases at V and 6 bases at J, with 10 bases between. CDR3: CASSSDTLEQYF. As DNA, the CDR3 is TGTGCCAGCAGCTCAGACACCCTCGAGCAGTACTTC. Together with reference TRBV5-5 and TRBJ2-7, the CDR3 gives the full variable domain: DAGVTQSPTHLIKTRGQQVTLRCSPISGHKSVSWYQQVLGQGPQFIFQYYEKEERGRGNFPDRFSARQFPNYSSELNVNALLLGDSALYLCASSSDTLEQYFGPGTRLTVT.

This clonotype was found many times. The chain carries TRBV12-3 or TRBV12-4 and TRBJ2-7; D gene ambiguous. Trimming shortened V by 7 bases and J by 5 bases, and 12 bases separated the two germline ends. The CDR3 runs 12 residues. The CDR3 DNA reads as TGTGCCAGCACCATGACCCTGAACGAGCAGTACTTC. The encoded protein is CASTMTLNEQYF.

This clonotype was seen ten or more times. The J gene is TRBJ2-2, the V gene TRBV7-2; 7 bases are shared with TRBD2. Losses at the gene ends were 3 bases for V and 3 bases for J; bases not matched to a gene: 7. CDR3 length: 16 residues. Looked up from germline, CDR1 is SGHTA and CDR2 is FQGNSA. The CDR3 DNA reads as TGTGCCAGCAGCTTTATATGGGGAGGGGACACCGGGGAGCTGTTTTTT. Translating it yields CASSFIWGGDTGELFF.

With respect to this clonotype: The conserved closing phenylalanine or tryptophan is absent in this CDR3, likely reflecting a read error. This rearrangement joins TRBV7-8 to TRBJ2-3; 10 bases fit TRBD1. With 5 bases clipped from V and 2 bases from J, the junction kept 7 bases outside the gene matches. CDR1 is SGHVS, CDR2 FQNEAQ, per germline. CDR3 length: 16 residues. The CDR3 region is CASSPSGQGLTDTQYI. In nucleotides, the CDR3 is TGTGCCAGCAGCCCCTCGGGACAGGGGCTCACAGATACGCAGTATATT.

This clonotype was detected many times. The genes are TRBV19 and TRBJ2-7; 9 positions match TRBD1. CDR1 LNHDA and CDR2 SQIVND come from the germline V gene (reference sequence). V was pared by 7 bases and J by 3 bases, with 7 bases of the junction left unmatched. The CDR3 length is 14 residues. The CDR3: CASTRDRGDYEQYF. In DNA form, the CDR3 reads TGTGCCAGTACCAGAGACAGGGGGGACTACGAGCAGTACTTC.

This clonotype was seen repeatedly, ten times or more. The chain uses TRBV7-2 and TRBJ2-1; no clear D gene. Trimming cost V 5 bases and J 4 bases, with 9 bases left between them. This CDR3 comprises 13 residues. The V gene's germline CDR1 is SGHTA and CDR2 FQGNSA. The CDR3 loop reads CASSHSLYNEQFF. The CDR3 DNA is TGTGCCAGCAGCCATAGCCTGTACAATGAGCAGTTCTTC.

This clonotype was seen many times. The CDR3 protein is CSVEVVQAFF. In nucleotides, the CDR3 is TGCAGCGTTGAGGTAGTACAAGCTTTCTTT. This chain uses TRBV29-1 with TRBJ1-1; D is uncertain. V was pared by 3 bases and J by 9 bases, with 8 bases between. The CDR3 consists of 10 residues. Germline loops: CDR1 SQVTM, CDR2 ANQGSEA.

About this clonotype itself: A much larger clone sits a single nucleotide away, making a read error possible. This chain uses TRBV3-1 with TRBJ2-7, with 12 nucleotides matching TRBD2. After removal of 3 bases from V and 5 bases from J, the junction contained 5 bases not matched to a gene. Germline V lookup: CDR1 LGHDT, CDR2 YNNKEL (reference sequence). The CDR3 totals 15 residues. CDR3 sequence (DNA): TGTGCCAGCAGCCAGAGACTAGCGGGAGCCCACGAGCAGTACTTC. Translation: CASSQRLAGAHEQYF.

This clonotype was seen many times. The chain joins TRBV20-1 to TRBJ1-6; TRBD1 agrees at 9 bases. The CDR3 extends over 14 amino acids. Germline values: CDR1 DFQATT, CDR2 SNEGSKA (reference sequence). The CDR3 DNA is TGCAGGGCAACTGGGACAGGGATAGGCTCACCCCTCCACTTT. Translation gives CRATGTGIGSPLHF.

This clonotype was detected many times. This sequence joins TRBV29-1 and TRBJ1-5; TRBD1 is a possible D gene (6 bases). V lost 7 bases and J lost 4, with 14 bases in between. Germline V gene data show CDR1 as SQVTM and CDR2 as ANQGSEA. This CDR3 is built from 13 residues. CDR3 amino acids: CSASTGTNQPQHF. DNA for the CDR3: TGCAGCGCCTCGACAGGAACTAATCAGCCCCAGCATTTT.

This clonotype was seen repeatedly, ten times or more. The genes are TRBV5-1 and TRBJ1-1; D perhaps matches TRBD1 (6 bases). V dropped 4 bases and J dropped 3 bases, with 31 bases sitting between them. CDR1 is SGHRS and CDR2 is YFSETQ in the germline V gene. CDR3 length equals 20 residues. CDR3 coding DNA: TGCGCCAGCAGCCCCTTGAAGGGTAAGGACAAAACAGGGCGGGACACTGAAGCTTTCTTT. Protein product: CASSPLKGKDKTGRDTEAFF.

Concerning this clonotype itself: The junction does not match germline at one end; this may be a read error. The chain is built from TRBV5-1 and TRBJ2-3; D ambiguous. The CDR3 is made up of 11 amino acids. Germline loops: CDR1 SGHRS, CDR2 YFSETQ. In DNA form, the CDR3 reads TGCGCCAGCAGCTTGGTAGATAGGCAGTATTTT. This translates into CASSLVDRQYF.

This clonotype was found many times. The chain is built from TRBV29-1 and TRBJ2-2, with TRBD1 matching 8 bases. Germline V gene data show CDR1 as SQVTM and CDR2 as ANQGSEA. Losses at the gene ends were 7 bases for V and 7 bases for J; bases not matched to a gene: 8. The length of the CDR3 is 13 residues. The CDR3 region is CSARTGYGGELFF. DNA for the CDR3: TGCAGCGCCCGGACAGGGTATGGCGGGGAGCTGTTTTTT.

This clonotype was counted ten times or more. The CDR3 region has the DNA TGTGCCAGCAGCTCTTTTAGAAGGACTAGCGGGAGAAAAGGAGGTGCAGATACGCAGTATTTT. Residues: CASSSFRRTSGRKGGADTQYF. The chain recombines TRBV7-2 with TRBJ2-3, with TRBD2 matching over 13 bases. V lost 4 bases to trimming and J lost 4 bases; unmatched junction nucleotides: 20. Germline lookup yields CDR1 SGHTA and CDR2 FQGNSA. The CDR3 has 21 amino acids.

The sample holds many counts of this clonotype. The gene calls are TRBV5-1 and TRBJ2-5; tentative D call: TRBD2 (6 bases). CDR3 length equals 11 residues. V gave up 4 bases and J gave up 12 bases, with 13 bases separating them. CDR1 SGHRS and CDR2 YFSETQ come from the germline V gene. Here the CDR3 reads CASSGGAVKYF. DNA of the CDR3: TGCGCCAGCAGCGGCGGGGCAGTGAAGTACTTC.

Comment on this clonotype: The CDR3 ends on some other residue instead of the conserved phenylalanine or tryptophan, so this is likely a read error. The V gene is TRBV27, the J gene TRBJ1-5; D is undetermined. This CDR3 comprises 16 residues. The germline CDR1 and CDR2 sequences are MNHEY and SMNVEV (reference sequence). V dropped 5 bases and J dropped 0 bases, with 14 bases sitting between them. CDR3 sequence: CASSPRRTLSNQPQHL. Here the CDR3 DNA reads TGTGCCAGCAGTCCCCGACGGACTCTTAGCAATCAGCCCCAGCATTTA.

In this sample, this clonotype turned up a few times. The V and J genes are TRBV11-2 and TRBJ2-5, with 7 bases aligning to TRBD1. The V gene end was trimmed by 4 bases and the J gene end by 1 base; junction bases not matched to a gene: 6. The CDR3 totals 15 residues. The germline CDR1 and CDR2 sequences are SGHAT and FQNNGV. The CDR3 is CASSSPWTGQETQYF. The DNA of the CDR3 is TGTGCCAGCAGCTCGCCCTGGACAGGCCAAGAGACCCAGTACTTC.

About this clonotype: A much larger clone differs from this one at a single base, so this may be a read error. CDR3 DNA sequence: TGTGCCAGCAGCGTACAGACAGGGGTCATTGAAAAACTGTTTTTT. It specifies CASSVQTGVIEKLFF. The chain uses TRBV7-9 and TRBJ1-4; TRBD1 matches 8 bases. Germline V gives CDR1 SEHNR, CDR2 FQNEAQ (reference sequence). V lost 5 bases to trimming and J lost 7 bases; unmatched junction nucleotides: 9. This CDR3 region has 15 residues.

In its sample, this clonotype was seen many times. This sequence joins TRBV12-3 or TRBV12-4 and TRBJ1-6, with D possibly matching TRBD1 (5 bases). This CDR3 has 14 residues. Trimming stripped 4 bases from V and 9 bases from J, with 13 bases between. The DNA of the CDR3 is TGTGCCAGCAGTTCAAGGAGGGGTGCTTCACCCCTCCACTTT. This gives the protein CASSSRRGASPLHF.

There are many counts of this clonotype. CDR3 protein: CASSQFLVPPGGLMTETQYF. The CDR3 DNA is TGTGCCAGCAGCCAATTTTTGGTACCGCCAGGGGGCTTGATGACGGAGACCCAGTACTTC. This chain links TRBV3-1 with TRBJ2-5; 8 positions agree with TRBD1. J gave up 5 bases and V 2 bases, and 22 bases lay outside the gene matches. Germline CDR1 is LGHDT and CDR2 is YNNKEL (reference sequence). The CDR3 runs to 20 residues.

This clonotype was picked up many times. This chain uses TRBV7-8 with TRBJ2-5; tentatively, D is TRBD1 (5 bases). Trimming removed 2 bases at V and 7 bases at J, with 17 bases between. Germline values: CDR1 SGHVS, CDR2 FQNEAQ. CDR3 length: 15 amino acids. CDR3 nucleotide sequence: TGTGCCAGCAGCTTATCCGAGACAGTGCTAAGGACCCAGTACTTC. This codes for CASSLSETVLRTQYF.

This clonotype was picked up many times. The genes are TRBV20-1 and TRBJ2-7, with 9 bases identical to TRBD2. This CDR3 comprises 15 residues. Germline loops: CDR1 DFQATT, CDR2 SNEGSKA (reference sequence). V trimming: 0 bases; J trimming: 2 bases; junction bases outside the gene matches: 5. CDR3 nucleotide sequence: TGCAGTGCTAGAGATCGAGCGGGAGGCCCCTACGAGCAGTACTTC. Translated: CSARDRAGGPYEQYF.

In its sample, this clonotype was seen many times. The chain employs TRBV12-3 or TRBV12-4 and TRBJ2-1; D is ambiguous. CDR3 size: 14 residues. With 0 bases removed from V and 6 bases from J, the gap between germline ends came to 9 bases. The CDR3 nucleotides read TGTGCCAGCAGTTTAGCAGTTACACGCAATGAGCAGTTCTTC. It encodes CASSLAVTRNEQFF.

In this sample, this clonotype turned up many times. The chain recombines TRBV5-1 with TRBJ2-5; the D gene is possibly TRBD1 (5 bases). The CDR3 consists of 13 residues. CDR1 and CDR2 from the germline V gene are SGHRS and YFSETQ. With 0 bases removed from V and 5 bases from J, the gap between germline ends came to 8 bases. As DNA, the CDR3 is TGCGCCAGCAGCTTGGGAAAGGGGGAGACCCAGTACTTC. Encoded protein: CASSLGKGETQYF.

This clonotype was observed a handful of times. The chain is built from TRBV14 and TRBJ2-1, with 9 bases fitting TRBD2. V dropped 0 bases and J dropped 4; count of bases not matched to a gene: 7. The CDR3 is made up of 17 amino acids. The germline CDR1 and CDR2 sequences are SGHDN and FVKESK. DNA of the CDR3: TGTGCCAGCAGCCAAGATCCCGGGACTAGCCTATACAATGAGCAGTTCTTC. Its protein product is CASSQDPGTSLYNEQFF.